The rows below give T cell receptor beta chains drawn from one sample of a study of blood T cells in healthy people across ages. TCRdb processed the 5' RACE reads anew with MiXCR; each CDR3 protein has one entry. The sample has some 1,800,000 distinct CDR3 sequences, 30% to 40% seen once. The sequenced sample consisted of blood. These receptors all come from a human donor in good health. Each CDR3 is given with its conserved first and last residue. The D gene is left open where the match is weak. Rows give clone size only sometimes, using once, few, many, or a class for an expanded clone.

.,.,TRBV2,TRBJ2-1,CASKGDLSGLNEQFF,TGTGCCAGCAAGGGGGATCTGAGTGGTCTCAATGAGCAGTTCTTC
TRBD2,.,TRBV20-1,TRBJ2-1,CSARVRETSGYNEQFF,TGCAGTGCTAGAGTTAGAGAGACTAGCGGGTACAATGAGCAGTTCTTC
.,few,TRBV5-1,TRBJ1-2,CASSLEQGLGYTF,TGCGCCAGCAGCTTGGAACAGGGCTTGGGCTACACCTTC
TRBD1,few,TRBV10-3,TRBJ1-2,CAISASGGEVDGYTF,TGTGCCATCAGTGCCTCAGGGGGCGAGGTGGATGGCTACACCTTC
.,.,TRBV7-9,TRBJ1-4,CASSPQVRNEKLFF,TGTGCCAGCAGCCCACAGGTGCGGAATGAAAAACTGTTTTTT
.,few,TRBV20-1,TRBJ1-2,CSSPGTSYGYTF,TGCAGTTCCCCAGGGACCAGCTATGGCTACACCTTC
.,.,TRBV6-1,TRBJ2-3,CASSSVWAGDTQYF,TGTGCCAGCAGTTCCGTGTGGGCGGGAGATACGCAGTATTTT
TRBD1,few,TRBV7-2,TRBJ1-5,CASSWGQNIRPQHF,TGTGCCAGCAGCTGGGGACAGAACATACGGCCCCAGCATTTT
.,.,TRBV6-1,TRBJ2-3,CASSEQQGDTQYF,TGTGCCAGCAGTGAACAACAGGGAGATACGCAGTATTTT
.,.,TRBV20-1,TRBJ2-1,CSAVPGSYNEQFF,TGCAGTGCCGTCCCGGGGTCCTACAATGAGCAGTTCTTC
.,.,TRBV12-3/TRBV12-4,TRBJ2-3,CASSFQRLQYF,TGTGCCAGCAGTTTTCAGCGGCTGCAGTATTTT
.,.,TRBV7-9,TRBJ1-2,CASSARLGVDYGYTF,TGTGCCAGCAGCGCCCGACTAGGGGTAGACTATGGCTACACCTTC
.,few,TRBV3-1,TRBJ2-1,CASSQDGTAYNEQFF,TGTGCCAGCAGCCAAGACGGGACGGCCTACAATGAGCAGTTCTTC
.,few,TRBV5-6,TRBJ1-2,CASRVEPSANYGYTF,TGTGCCAGCAGGGTGGAACCTAGTGCAAACTATGGCTACACCTTC
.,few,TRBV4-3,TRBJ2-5,CASSQEGWTGGGETQYF,TGCGCCAGCAGCCAAGAGGGGTGGACAGGAGGGGGAGAGACCCAGTACTTC
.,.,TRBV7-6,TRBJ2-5,CASSLPGVETQYF,TGTGCCAGCAGCTTACCCGGGGTGGAGACCCAGTACTTC